The clone carrying this T cell receptor beta chain appeared many times. The data were obtained in a study of blood T cells in healthy people across ages. PCR was performed a second time for about 7 to 12 cycles using a sample-barcoded 5' primer and a J-beta primer mix. TCRdb ran MiXCR on the 5' RACE reads and lists one entry per CDR3 protein. The sample records 980,000 or so distinct CDR3 sequences, about 48% being singletons. Source material: blood. This TCR was sampled from a man younger than 40 in good health.

The CDR3, as DNA: TGTGCCAGCAGCCAAGCGGTAGCGAGAGAGACCCAGTACTTC. This encodes CASSQAVARETQYF. This chain connects TRBV3-1 to TRBJ2-5, with D perhaps matching TRBD2 (5 bases). Trimming took off 1 base at V and 4 bases at J, with 10 bases between the two ends. CDR3 length: 14 residues. Germline V gene sequence: CDR1 LGHDT, CDR2 YNNKEL (reference sequence).